This T cell receptor (beta chain) was identified in a study of CD8 T cells in ankylosing spondylitis (TCRdb year 2017). About the investigation overall: The study profiled T cell receptor beta repertoires in healthy donors and ankylosing spondylitis patients to find disease-linked TCR variants. The full study cohort comprised around 25 ankylosing spondylitis patients and over 95 healthy donors. Samples of peripheral blood were taken, and for ankylosing spondylitis patients, synovial fluid was collected as well.

Synovial fluid samples were paired with blood samples taken from the same ankylosing spondylitis patients. CDR1 and CDR2, per the germline V gene, are ENHRY and SYGVKD. Between the V and J ends, shortened by 2 bases and 4 bases respectively, the junction contains 8 bases. The CDR3 runs 13 amino acids, cysteine and phenylalanine included. The only DNA kept is the CDR3, 39 bases in frame from the first base. What the authors observed across the whole study: Some of the motif variants had been reported before in the synovial fluid and blood of reactive arthritis patients, a finding that suggests common disease-initiation mechanisms. The disease-linked clones showed a CD8+ phenotype and occurred at relatively low frequencies in peripheral blood. Blood from ankylosing spondylitis patients appeared to be characterized by a TCR beta motif composed of 7 to 9 highly homologous amino acid variants. The disease-linked clones were reported as significantly enriched in matched synovial fluid samples from ankylosing spondylitis patients.

The sequencing machine was an Illumina HiSeq 2500. TCR beta libraries were prepared by quantitative 5'-RACE with molecular barcodes. As for the original processing: A new computational method, built on a probabilistic model of VDJ rearrangement, was used to identify disease-linked TCR variants. TCRdb reprocessing: public reads trimmed at Q25 with fastp, clones called with MiXCR, in-frame beta chains kept. CDR3 protein sequences are deduplicated, and each keeps its most common genes and DNA. TCRdb's processing, not the authors' own work, is the source of the V and J calls. This sample has approximately 140,000 distinct CDR3 sequences in its table, and around two fifths of those were observed once. 12% to 15% of the sample is in the top ten clones. About this clonotype itself: The antigen it recognizes is unknown. No qualities accompany the bases; no much larger clone lies one base away.

The sequence is built from TRBV10-3 and TRBJ2-5, with no reliable assignment of the D segment. The clonotype was recovered from a male donor with ankylosing spondylitis. Material for sequencing was synovial fluid, either unsorted or a sorted T cell fraction (not recorded which). In nucleotides, the sequence is TGTGCCATCAGTGAGACGAGTCCAGAGACCCAGTACTTC. This sequence encodes CAISETSPETQYF.